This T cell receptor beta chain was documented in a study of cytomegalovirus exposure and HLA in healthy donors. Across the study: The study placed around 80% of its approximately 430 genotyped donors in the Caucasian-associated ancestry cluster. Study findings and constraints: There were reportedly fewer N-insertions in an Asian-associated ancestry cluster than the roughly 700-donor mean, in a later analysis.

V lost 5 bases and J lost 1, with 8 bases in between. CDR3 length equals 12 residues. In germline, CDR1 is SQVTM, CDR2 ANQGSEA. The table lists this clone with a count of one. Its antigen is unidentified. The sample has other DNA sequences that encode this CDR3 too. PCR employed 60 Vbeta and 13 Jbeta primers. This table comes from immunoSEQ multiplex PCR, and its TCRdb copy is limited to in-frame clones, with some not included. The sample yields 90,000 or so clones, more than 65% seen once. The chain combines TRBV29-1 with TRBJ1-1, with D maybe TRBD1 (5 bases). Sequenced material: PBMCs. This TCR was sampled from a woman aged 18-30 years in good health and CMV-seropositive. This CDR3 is CSVTGPNTEAFF. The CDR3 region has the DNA TGCAGCGTTACAGGTCCGAACACTGAAGCTTTCTTT.